This T cell receptor (beta chain) was captured in a study of cytomegalovirus exposure and HLA in healthy donors (dated by TCRdb to between 2016 and 2019). For the study in its entirety: In an earlier analysis of under 750 of the donors, approximately 300 Gb of sequence data and just under 120 million unique TCR beta sequences from about 179 million T cells were reported. The genetic ancestry cluster associated with self-reported Caucasian donors included roughly four fifths of the roughly 400 genotyped donors. The study profiled the T cell repertoires of under 700 subjects by immunosequencing and related them to cytomegalovirus serostatus. HLA typing included class I and class II loci at four-digit resolution. In a later genetic analysis, genome-wide SNP genotypes for about 55% of the roughly 670 donors were used, and that subset was treated as a discovery cohort. Among 300 to 500 genotyped donors of the cohort, an average of about 240,000 unique TCR beta nucleotide sequences was sequenced per donor, of which about 18% were non-productive. Five DR-DQ haplotypes were handled as single units for association and clustering because linkage in the cohort was strong. In a later analysis, previously published TCR beta repertoires from hundreds of donors were re-analyzed and high-resolution HLA genotyping was added so that TCR occurrence patterns could be studied. The study combined high-throughput TCR immunosequencing, statistical association of individual TCRs with disease status, and machine learning to predict cytomegalovirus infection status. The study was designed to test whether signatures of past pathogen exposure could be identified by cataloging public T cell receptors. Alongside the repertoire data, information on donor age, sex, ethnicity and CMV serostatus was compiled. Approximately 300 gigabases of sequencing data and around 88 million unique TCR sequences made up an early release that covered 500 to 650 HLA-typed donors. Along with the roughly 670-subject first cohort, a separate validation cohort of some 130 different subjects was used. An earlier analysis of roughly 600 of the donors used high-throughput TCR beta sequencing to judge whether each TCR beta V gene segment behaved as functional or pseudogenic. In the later analysis, no new phenotypic data were used to find candidate immune exposures; instead, reliance was placed on TCR beta sequences and their occurrence across donors. All discovery cohort repertoires had been generated on a single sequencing platform. Typing coverage varied by locus: roughly 629-630 donors for A, B, C, DRB1 and DQB1; approximately 520 for DQA1; about 570 for DPA1; approximately 470 for DPB1.

This clone has only one observation. Its specific antigen is unknown. The sample holds no much larger clone one base away, and base qualities are not on file. Study-wide conclusions, independent of this receptor: A later analysis found that most CMV-associated TCR beta chains appeared HLA-restricted, with HLA associations seemingly driven largely by CMV exposure. A further reported finding was that TCR beta sequences accurately predicted the HLA-A and HLA-B alleles for most subjects in the first cohort. In a later analysis, about 16,000 TCR beta sequences were associated with specific HLA alleles at a false discovery rate of 0.05. The classifier was reported to diagnose cytomegalovirus status with high specificity and sensitivity in both the original and validation cohorts. When HLA alleles, especially DR and DQ, strongly co-occurred, attributing TCR associations to individual alleles was difficult. In vitro tests confirmed that a few of the cytomegalovirus-associated TCR beta chains recognize cytomegalovirus antigens. Only TCR beta chains were sequenced in this cohort, and the absence of alpha or paired-chain data limited detectable features. Some IMGT-functional V segments, including TRBV6-2 and TRBV6-3, could not be distinguished by the 87-base-pair reads and were therefore excluded. Roughly uniform sequencing depth across donors was assumed in presence/absence analyses, although this assumption may not hold. In an earlier analysis of approximately 590 of the donors, most TCR beta V segments appeared in productive rearrangements about 87% or about 30% of the time, broadly matching IMGT annotations. Immune exposure information for the cohort was limited to CMV serostatus. It was suggested by the authors that the approach could potentially be generalized to other disease states and immunological phenotypes. A later genetic analysis reported fewer N-insertions in productive TCRs among donors in an Asian-associated ancestry cluster than the roughly 690-donor mean. A cluster of highly shared sequence variants was judged likely to be a technical artifact of the sequencing pipeline. Most TCR sequences were observed very rarely across donors, whereas some public TCRs were present in many individuals. A later analysis reported that several top co-occurrence clusters appeared linked to parvovirus B19, influenza, CMV and Epstein-Barr virus. Because counts were too low, around 17 rarely observed V segments, including chromosome 9 orphons, were left out of the earlier analysis of roughly 600 of the donors. Compared with equally common non-associated chains, HLA-associated TCR beta chains in a later analysis were more clonally expanded and had lower generation probabilities. A total of 150 to 200 TCR beta chains were listed by the study as associated with cytomegalovirus. Linkage disequilibrium might explain the correlated functional status among segregating V segments, but an unknown experimental factor could not be ruled out. Because HLA typing was unavailable for some donors at each locus, only the typed subset was used in association tests. An association between a missense DCLRE1C variant and V-gene and J-gene trimming of TCR beta chains was found in a later genetic analysis and replicated in an independent cohort. According to a later analysis, TCR association rates differed among HLA loci, with DRB1 alleles showing the most associated TCRs and HLA-C alleles showing the fewest.

In total, around 600 healthy bone marrow donors made up the cohort. All cohort members were sampled while nominally healthy, although unrecorded immune exposures were likely present. The donor was CMV seronegative and belonged to the group of approximately 320 seronegative cohort members. Every donor gave a peripheral blood sample, and the peripheral blood mononuclear cells from that sample were used for TCR beta sequencing. Genomic DNA extraction from the blood cell samples was performed with the Qiagen DNeasy Blood Extraction Kit. The library was made by the immunoSEQ multiplex PCR assay. The multiplex PCR relied on a mix of 60 forward primers for TCR Vbeta segments and 13 reverse primers for TCR Jbeta segments. Amplification of the CDR3 region of rearranged TCR beta genes was performed with a multiplex PCR assay on genomic DNA. On the Illumina HiSeq System, the amplified TCR beta libraries were sequenced as 87-base-pair reads. On the authors' methods: A later analysis tallied approximately 87 million unique TCR beta chains across the 666 repertoires, and approximately 12 million of those chains were shared by two or more donors. To remove PCR and sequencing errors, raw reads were error-corrected and collapsed into unique sequences using a nearest-neighbor algorithm that merged closely related sequences. Alignment of CDR3 sequences to IMGT reference sequences was used to assign V, D and J gene segments. For a sequence to be retained, a match of at least six nucleotides to both a V gene segment and a J gene segment was required. Rearrangements were classified as productive when the CDR3 lacked stop codons and remained in frame with V and J, and all other rearrangements were classified as non-productive. Following IMGT convention, CDR3 was defined as the stretch from the second conserved V-encoded cysteine to the conserved J-encoded phenylalanine. In an earlier analysis of roughly 610 of the donors, sequences lacking an unambiguous match to a single V gene segment were excluded. In an earlier analysis of several hundred of the donors, V segments were called functional above 56.7% productive rearrangements and were called segregating when the between-donor standard deviation exceeded 5%. A statistical classification framework was built for diagnosing cytomegalovirus status from the catalog of TCR beta chain sequences. In a later analysis, V and J genes were assigned by comparing TCR nucleotide sequences against IMGT/GENE-DB human TR gene sequences. Using the TCRdist pipeline, a later analysis assigned CDR3 sequences along with most-parsimonious VDJ recombination scenarios. In a later analysis, every TCR beta chain was defined by the combination of its CDR3 amino acid sequence and its V-gene family, and reads without a unique V-gene family were dropped. To address suspected cross-contamination and a sequencing artifact, a later analysis removed around 590 highly shared, low-generation-probability nucleotide sequences. A later analysis calculated a clonal expansion index for each public chain from normalized within-repertoire ranks of inferred template counts. In a later analysis, generation probabilities were computed using a VDJ recombination model fitted to out-of-frame rearrangements, and the results were checked against IGoR. In a later analysis, hypergeometric tests were used to score TCR-TCR, TCR-HLA and TCR-CMV co-occurrence, with a repertoire-size bias correction applied to TCR pairs. To estimate false discovery rates, a later analysis permuted the HLA or CMV assignments 20 times. In a later analysis, co-occurring TCRs were grouped with DBSCAN, and TCRdist sequence similarity was added when clustering was performed within HLA-allele-positive subsets. For co-occurrence clustering, repertoires with fewer than 30,000 or more than 120,000 public chains were excluded, along with roughly 5 repertoires with anomalous nucleotide sharing. TCRdb carries this immuneACCESS record with in-frame sequences only. Its versions omit some clonotypes, under half of them owing to an unresolved V gene in the studies checked, with the rest unexplained. Clone size and V and J calls were adopted from that table, with D and trimming inferred from the DNA. Counted in this sample were 150,000 to 200,000 clones; 78% of them appeared once. About 1.3% of the sample is in the top ten clones.

V is pared back by 5 bases and J by 2 bases, with 9 bases lying between the germline termini. The CDR1 and CDR2 encoded by the germline V gene (reference sequence) are SGHAT and FQDESV. The CDR3, cysteine through phenylalanine, is 13 amino acids long. Left in the record is the CDR3 DNA by itself, 39 bases read in frame from the first base. The TCR was taken from a male donor in good health and CMV-seronegative. The chain employs TRBV11-1 and TRBJ1-1; confidence is insufficient to name the D gene. Input material: PBMCs. The CDR3: CASSVLTNTEAFF. The nucleotides are TGTGCCAGCAGCGTTTTGACAAACACTGAAGCTTTCTTT.